The T cell receptor (beta chain) described here comes from a study of blood T cell repertoires in COVID-19. Overall study context: PBMCs, B-cell-depleted T cells, or T cells were the source of the cDNA or gDNA that made up the material.

Original handling: Estimation of nucleated cell counts relied on the amplification of reference gene primers. The data were produced by immunoSEQ multiplex PCR, yet TCRdb's version contains in-frame clones alone and is incomplete. That table is the source of V, J and clone size, and D and trimming were worked out from the DNA. The sample carries 330,000 or so clones, about 90% recorded once. J was trimmed by 0 bases and V by 3 bases; bases with no gene match: 4. This CDR3 comprises 15 residues. Germline CDR1 reads SNHLY; CDR2 reads FYNNEI. Researchers sorted participants into cohorts using their self-reported clinical history.

The chain recombines TRBV2 with TRBJ2-7; 8 positions agree with TRBD1. The clonotype was recovered from a woman in her twenties or thirties who had recovered from COVID-19. Sequenced input: PBMCs or T cells enriched from blood (not recorded which). For the CDR3, the DNA is TGTGCCAGCAGTGATGCCAGGGGGCCCTCCTACGAGCAGTACTTC. It yields the protein CASSDARGPSYEQYF.